This TCR beta chain is from a study of T cells in Graves' hyperthyroidism and ophthalmopathy. The study, taken as a whole, reports: Most clonotypes expanded in thyroid above 0.001 were likewise present in blood.

J was trimmed by 4 bases and V by 5 bases; bases with no gene match: 6. Germline V gene lookup returns CDR1 DFQATT and CDR2 SNEGSKA (reference sequence). This CDR3 contains 13 residues. The source material, RNA transcripts, was used to amplify TCR beta CDR3 regions. Researchers ran a first-round RT-PCR on the TCR CDR3 using the HTBI primer set. Via MiXCR, TCRdb re-called the multiplex PCR reads, giving one row per CDR3 protein. Of 550,000 to 600,000 distinct CDR3 sequences listed, 16% are singletons. In the case of this clonotype: The antigen remains unidentified.

Thyroid ultrasound, orbital computed tomography, clinical symptoms, and serum thyroxine and TRAb underpinned diagnoses. PBMCs stemmed from under 11 ml fresh peripheral blood. Sequencing was done on a sample of blood. This TCR was sampled from a woman aged 18-29 years with Graves' hyperthyroidism. This chain uses TRBV20-1 with TRBJ2-3, with 7 nucleotides matching TRBD2. The CDR3 nucleotides read TGCAGTGCTCAAGCGGGACCCTCAGATACGCAGTATTTT. Its translation is CSAQAGPSDTQYF.